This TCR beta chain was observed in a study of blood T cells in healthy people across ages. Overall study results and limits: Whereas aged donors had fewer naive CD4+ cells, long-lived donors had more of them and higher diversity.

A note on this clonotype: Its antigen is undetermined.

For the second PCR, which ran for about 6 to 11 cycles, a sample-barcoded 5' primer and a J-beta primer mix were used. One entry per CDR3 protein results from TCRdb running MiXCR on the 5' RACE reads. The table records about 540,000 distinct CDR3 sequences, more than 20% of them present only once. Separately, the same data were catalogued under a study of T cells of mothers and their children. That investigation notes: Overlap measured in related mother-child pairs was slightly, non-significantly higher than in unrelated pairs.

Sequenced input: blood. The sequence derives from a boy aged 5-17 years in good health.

Here the CDR3 reads CSADKREETQYF. CDR3 DNA: TGCAGTGCTGATAAGAGGGAGGAGACCCAGTACTTC. The chain links TRBV20-1 to TRBJ2-5; a weak D match, TRBD2 (5 bases). Germline CDR1 reads DFQATT; CDR2 reads SNEGSKA (reference sequence). The V end lost 5 bases, the J end lost 5 bases, and 12 bases lay between the germline ends. The CDR3 length is 12 residues.